The text below deals with one T cell receptor beta chain. Its antigen is not known. Extraction and reverse transcription of RNA yielded cDNA as the sequencing template. The method was immunoSEQ multiplex PCR; TCRdb's version includes in-frame clones alone and lacks a portion of them. The sample has about 5,400 clones, about 65% seen once. The sample is drawn from a study of CD8+ T cells in alopecia areata. Overall study: Tofacitinib administration to treated patients was oral, at 5 to 10 mg twice daily.

Study-level points and caveats: As there was one nonresponder, how baseline CD8+ expansion relates to response remains uncertain. Throughout tofacitinib, many expanded lesional clones continued to persist in scalp and blood. Clonality was higher in lesional than normal scalp, especially in alopecia totalis/universalis.

Germline loops: CDR1 MNHEY, CDR2 SVGAGI. The V gene lost 6 bases and the J gene lost 4 bases, with 15 bases spanning the gap. CDR3 length: 14 amino acids. Treatment defined: oral pan-JAK inhibitor, 5-10 mg twice daily. Punch biopsies of lesional scalp, plus peripheral blood, were taken from alopecia areata patients. The receptor comes from a human donor with alopecia areata. The sample in question was skin, obtained at week 24, from a patient treated with tofacitinib. The chain uses TRBV6-5 and TRBJ1-2, with TRBD1 as a possible D gene (5 bases). CDR3 region: CASRARQKIYGYTF. DNA of the CDR3: TGTGCCAGCAGGGCTAGACAGAAAATCTATGGCTACACCTTC.